One sample yielded the 5 T cell receptor beta chains listed below, sequenced in a study of blood T cell repertoires in COVID-19. Some clones are missing from TCRdb's copy, which holds only in-frame ones; the method was immunoSEQ multiplex PCR. The table records some 230,000 clones, approximately 80% of them present only once. The specimen sequenced was peripheral blood. The origin of the receptors is a woman between 45 and 60 years old with acute or convalescent COVID-19.

CDR3 coding DNA: TGTGCCAGCAGCTTGGGCAGGGGGCGCAGGTTGGGCACTGAAGCTTTCTTT. This encodes CASSLGRGRRLGTEAFF. The chain employs TRBV11-2 and TRBJ1-1; 8 bases line up with TRBD1. CDR3 length: 17 residues. Germline lookup yields CDR1 SGHAT and CDR2 FQNNGV. V was clipped by 3 bases and J by 4 bases; unmatched bases: 13.

The chain couples TRBV12-5 to TRBJ2-1; 10 positions agree with TRBD2. Per the germline V gene, CDR1 is LGHNT and CDR2 is FRNRAP. The CDR3 is made up of 17 amino acids. V trimming: 0 bases; J trimming: 2 bases; junction bases outside the gene matches: 4. The CDR3 loop is CASGLVKREGAYNEQFF. For the CDR3, the DNA is TGTGCTAGTGGTTTGGTAAAGCGGGAGGGTGCCTACAATGAGCAGTTCTTC.

The chain links TRBV19 to TRBJ2-6, with D unresolved. With 2 bases removed from V and 0 bases from J, the gap between germline ends came to 5 bases. Germline V lookup: CDR1 LNHDA, CDR2 SQIVND (reference sequence). The CDR3 covers 15 residues. The CDR3 DNA reads TGTGCCAGTAGTATATTATACTCTGGGGCCAACGTCCTGACTTTC. Translating it yields CASSILYSGANVLTF.

V and J are TRBV27 and TRBJ2-1, with 10 bases that match TRBD2. CDR1 MNHEY and CDR2 SMNVEV come from the germline V gene (reference sequence). Trimming cost V 8 bases and J 9 bases; bases outside gene matches: 10. The CDR3 has 14 amino acids. CDR3 bases: TGTGCCAGCCAAGGACTAGCGGAGCGGGGTGAGCAGTTCTTC. Amino acid sequence: CASQGLAERGEQFF.

The chain combines TRBV2 with TRBJ2-3, with 11 bases matching TRBD2. Looked up from germline, CDR1 is SNHLY and CDR2 is FYNNEI. CDR3 length: 15 amino acids. Germline trimming cut 10 bases from V and 6 bases from J; bases unmatched to any gene: 12. The CDR3 protein is CATSSSGGTWDTQYF. The CDR3 DNA follows: TGTGCCACCTCCTCTAGCGGGGGGACTTGGGATACGCAGTATTTT.